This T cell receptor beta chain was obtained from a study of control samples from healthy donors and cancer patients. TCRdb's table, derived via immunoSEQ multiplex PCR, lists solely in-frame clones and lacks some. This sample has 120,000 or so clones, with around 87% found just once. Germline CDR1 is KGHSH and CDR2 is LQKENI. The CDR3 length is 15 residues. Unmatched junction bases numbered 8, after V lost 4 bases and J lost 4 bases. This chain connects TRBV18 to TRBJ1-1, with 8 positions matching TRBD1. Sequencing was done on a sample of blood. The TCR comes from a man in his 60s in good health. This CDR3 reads CASSQNTGQGTEAFF. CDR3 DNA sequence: TGTGCCAGCTCACAAAATACCGGACAGGGCACTGAAGCTTTCTTT.